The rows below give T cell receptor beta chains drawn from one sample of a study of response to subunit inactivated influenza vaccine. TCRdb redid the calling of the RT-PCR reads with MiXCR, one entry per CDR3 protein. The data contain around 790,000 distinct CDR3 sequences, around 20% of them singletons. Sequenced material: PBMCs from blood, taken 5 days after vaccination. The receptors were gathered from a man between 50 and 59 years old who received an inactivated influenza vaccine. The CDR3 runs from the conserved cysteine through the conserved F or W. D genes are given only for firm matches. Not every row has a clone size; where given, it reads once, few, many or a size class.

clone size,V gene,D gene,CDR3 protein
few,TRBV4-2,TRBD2,CASSPKLAGHEQYF
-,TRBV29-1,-,CSVELGHNQPQHF
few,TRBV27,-,CASSLPGNLDTQYF
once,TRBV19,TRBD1,CASSAGQIGNTIYF
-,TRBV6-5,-,CASSYSMGEQFF
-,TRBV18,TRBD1,CASSLTGGLNQPQHF
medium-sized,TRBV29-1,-,CSANRDRGTDTQYF
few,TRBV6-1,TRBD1,CASRNVQGIGEQYF
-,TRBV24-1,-,CATSDLSGRGLSTDTQYF
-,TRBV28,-,CASSSRKRPLTDTQYF
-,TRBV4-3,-,CASSQDSGISNEQFF
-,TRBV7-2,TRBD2,CASSGGAVETQYF
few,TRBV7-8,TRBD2,CASSLAGRGGKDTQYF
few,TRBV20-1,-,CSARDPGIDTQYF
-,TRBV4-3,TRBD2,CASSQDSPWSGGRNTGELFF
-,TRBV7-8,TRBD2,CASSLMGLVGTDTQYF
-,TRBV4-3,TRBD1,CASSLGTGLWNEQFF
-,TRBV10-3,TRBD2,CAISGGTSGSYHRETQYF
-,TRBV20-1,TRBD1,CSALGGWYQETQYF
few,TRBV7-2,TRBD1,CASSLGYQGDNSPLHF
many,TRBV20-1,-,CSASGGHTDTQYF
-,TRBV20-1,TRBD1,CSARDDRGSYNSPLHF
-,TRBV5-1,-,CASSLLMGGRETQYF
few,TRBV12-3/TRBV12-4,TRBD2,CASRLAGYEQYF
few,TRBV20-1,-,CSARAGNDEKLFF
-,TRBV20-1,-,CSAQTRTGELFF
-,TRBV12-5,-,CASAAGPLYYGYTF
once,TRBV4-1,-,CASSQAQTGSQTQYF
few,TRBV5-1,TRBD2,CASSPSSGRYNEQFF
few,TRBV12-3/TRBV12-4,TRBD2,CASSFWRGSYNEQFF
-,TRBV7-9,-,CASSGGRAGTGELFF
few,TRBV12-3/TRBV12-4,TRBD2,CASSLISAGVVTGELFF
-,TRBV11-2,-,CASSLFEYGPTLEQFF
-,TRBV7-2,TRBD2,CASSLSGLAGRTDTQYF
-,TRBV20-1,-,CSARDLGSVYEQYF
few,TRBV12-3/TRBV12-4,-,CASSLRINQPQHF
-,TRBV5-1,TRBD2,CASSLAISGSTDTQYF
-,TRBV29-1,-,CSARGWAERQETQYF
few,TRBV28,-,CASSFFPRASPAKNIQYF
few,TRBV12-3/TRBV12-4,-,CASSFRTAPREGNEQFF
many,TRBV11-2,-,CASSLQGWETQYF
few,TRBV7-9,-,CASSWEGVGTEAFF
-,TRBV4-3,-,CASSQGRAPRPHNEQFF
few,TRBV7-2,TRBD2,CASSLAGGDYEQYF
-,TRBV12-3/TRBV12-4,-,CASCRGLGSYNSPLHF
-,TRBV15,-,CATSSGGNTEAFF
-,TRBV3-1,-,CASSQTSLNTGELFF